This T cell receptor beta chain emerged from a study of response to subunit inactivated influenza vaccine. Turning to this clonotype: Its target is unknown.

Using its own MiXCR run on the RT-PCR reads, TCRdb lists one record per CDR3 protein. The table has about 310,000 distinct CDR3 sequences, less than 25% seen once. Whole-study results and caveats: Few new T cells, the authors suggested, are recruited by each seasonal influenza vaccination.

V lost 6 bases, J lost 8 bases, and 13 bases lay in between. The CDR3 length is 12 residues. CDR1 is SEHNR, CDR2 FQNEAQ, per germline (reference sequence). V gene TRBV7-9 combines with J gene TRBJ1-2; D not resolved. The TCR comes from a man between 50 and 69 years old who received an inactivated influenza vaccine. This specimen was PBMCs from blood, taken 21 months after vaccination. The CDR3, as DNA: TGTGCCAGCAGAGAGGACGCCCGAGGCTACACCTTC. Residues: CASREDARGYTF.